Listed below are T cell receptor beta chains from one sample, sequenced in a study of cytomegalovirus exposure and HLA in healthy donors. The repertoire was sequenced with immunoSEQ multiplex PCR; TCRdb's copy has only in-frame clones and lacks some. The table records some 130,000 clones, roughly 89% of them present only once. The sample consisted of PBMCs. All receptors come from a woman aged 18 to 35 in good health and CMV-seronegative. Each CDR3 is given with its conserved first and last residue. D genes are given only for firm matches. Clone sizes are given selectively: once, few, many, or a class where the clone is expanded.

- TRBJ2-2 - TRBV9 CASSPGQGLHFRIGELFF TGTGCCAGCAGCCCCGGTCAGGGGCTTCACTTTCGTATCGGGGAGCTGTTTTTT
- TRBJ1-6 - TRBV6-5 CASSYSPREPSPLHF TGTGCCAGCAGTTACTCACCCAGGGAACCTTCACCCCTCCACTTT
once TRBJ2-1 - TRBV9 CASSGGGSNEQFF TGTGCCAGCAGCGGTGGGGGGTCCAATGAGCAGTTCTTC
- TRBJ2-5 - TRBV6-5 CASSYSDSGETQYF TGTGCCAGCAGTTACTCGGACAGTGGGGAGACCCAGTACTTC
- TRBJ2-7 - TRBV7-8 CASSPFQGPSYEQYF TGTGCCAGCAGCCCCTTTCAGGGGCCTTCCTACGAGCAGTACTTC
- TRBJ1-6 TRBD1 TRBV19 CASSPDREYSPLHF TGTGCCAGTAGCCCGGACAGGGAGTATTCACCCCTCCACTTT
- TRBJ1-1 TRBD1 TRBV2 CASSDRGSYTEAFF TGTGCCAGCAGCGACAGGGGGAGCTACACTGAAGCTTTCTTT
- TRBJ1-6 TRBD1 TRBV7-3 CASSSSPRQGNSPLHF TGTGCCAGCAGCTCTTCCCCGAGACAGGGAAATTCACCCCTCCACTTT
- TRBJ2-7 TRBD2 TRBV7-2 CASSLSLAGGRRYF TGTGCCAGCAGCTTATCGCTAGCGGGGGGTCGACGGTACTTC
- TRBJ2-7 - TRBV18 CASSPIQAGAFEQYF TGTGCCAGCTCACCCATACAGGCCGGTGCCTTCGAGCAGTACTTC
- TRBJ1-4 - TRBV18 CASASGEMEKLFF TGTGCCAGCGCTTCCGGGGAGATGGAAAAACTGTTTTTT
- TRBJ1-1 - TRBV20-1 CSANGGEAFF TGCAGTGCTAACGGCGGGGAAGCTTTCTTT
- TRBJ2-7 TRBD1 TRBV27 CASSAGTGNYEQYF TGTGCCAGCAGTGCCGGGACAGGGAATTACGAGCAGTACTTC
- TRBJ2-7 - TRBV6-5 CASSLDSPTGEQYF TGTGCCAGCAGCTTGGACAGCCCTACGGGCGAGCAGTACTTC
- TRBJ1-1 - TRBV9 CASSVSGSNREAFF TGTGCCAGCAGCGTATCCGGGTCTAATCGGGAAGCTTTCTTT
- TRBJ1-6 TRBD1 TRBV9 CASSRQGGNSPLHF TGTGCCAGCAGTCGACAGGGAGGTAATTCACCCCTCCACTTT
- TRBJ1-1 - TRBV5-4 CASSDEEVDTEAFF TGTGCCAGCAGCGATGAGGAGGTTGACACTGAAGCTTTCTTT
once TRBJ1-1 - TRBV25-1 CATRLGGARTEAFF TGTGCCACCCGGTTGGGGGGGGCGAGGACTGAAGCTTTCTTT
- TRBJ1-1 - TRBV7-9 CASSSAGVEAFF TGTGCCAGCAGCTCAGCAGGGGTTGAAGCTTTCTTT
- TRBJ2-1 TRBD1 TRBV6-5 CASGRDRGTPVQFF TGTGCCAGCGGTCGGGACAGGGGAACCCCCGTGCAGTTCTTC
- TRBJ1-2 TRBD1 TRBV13 CASSNPPGTGSYTF TGTGCCAGCAGCAACCCGCCCGGGACAGGCTCCTACACCTTC
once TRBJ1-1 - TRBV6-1 CASRRQTWNTEAFF TGTGCCAGCAGAAGACAGACTTGGAACACTGAAGCTTTCTTT
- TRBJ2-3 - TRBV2 CASRLTDTQYF TGTGCCAGCAGACTCACAGATACGCAGTATTTT
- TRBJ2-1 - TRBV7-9 CASSNRSSRLF TGTGCCAGCAGCAACAGGTCCTCTCGTCTCTTC
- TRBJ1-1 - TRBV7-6 CASSLGWSTEAFF TGTGCCAGCAGCTTAGGATGGAGCACTGAAGCTTTCTTT
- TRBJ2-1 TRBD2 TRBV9 CASGGNRDYAYEQFF TGTGCCAGCGGGGGGAACCGGGACTATGCCTATGAGCAGTTCTTC
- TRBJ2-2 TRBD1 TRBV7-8 CASSFRDRGALGTGELFF TGTGCCAGCAGCTTCCGGGACAGGGGGGCTTTAGGCACCGGGGAGCTGTTTTTT
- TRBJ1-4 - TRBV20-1 CSVGGREKLFF TGCAGTGTAGGAGGCCGGGAAAAACTGTTTTTT
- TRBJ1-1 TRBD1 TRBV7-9 CASSLSGGAGTEAFF TGTGCCAGCAGCTTATCAGGGGGCGCCGGCACTGAAGCTTTCTTT
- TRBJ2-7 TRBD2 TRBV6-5 CASSYSYASGGYEQYF TGTGCCAGCAGTTACTCGTACGCTAGCGGGGGTTACGAGCAGTACTTC
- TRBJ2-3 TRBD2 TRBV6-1 CASVLAGGPTDTQYF TGTGCCAGCGTCCTAGCGGGGGGGCCCACAGATACGCAGTATTTT
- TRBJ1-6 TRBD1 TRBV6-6 CASSSRTGQKISPLHF TGTGCCAGCAGTTCTAGGACAGGGCAAAAGATTTCACCCCTCCACTTT
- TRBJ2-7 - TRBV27 CATYSIFGEQYF TGTGCCACCTACTCTATATTCGGTGAGCAGTACTTC
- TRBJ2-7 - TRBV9 CASSVVGQGAKYF -
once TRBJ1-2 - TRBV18 CASSPLPSGGGYGYTF TGTGCCAGCTCACCACTACCCTCGGGGGGCGGCTATGGCTACACCTTC
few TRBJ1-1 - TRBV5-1 CASSFHDTRNTEAFF TGCGCCAGCAGCTTTCATGACACCCGGAACACTGAAGCTTTCTTT
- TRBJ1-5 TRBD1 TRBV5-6 CASSLGDRAINQPQHF TGTGCCAGCAGCTTGGGGGACAGGGCCATCAATCAGCCCCAGCATTTT
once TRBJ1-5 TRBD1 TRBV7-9 CASSQKRTGSDYNQPQHF TGTGCCAGCAGCCAGAAACGGACAGGGAGTGATTACAATCAGCCCCAGCATTTT
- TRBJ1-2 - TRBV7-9 CASSLMGADYGYTF TGTGCCAGCAGCTTAATGGGGGCGGATTATGGCTACACCTTC
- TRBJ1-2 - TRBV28 CASSLWDGEGTGYGYTF TGTGCCAGCAGTTTATGGGACGGGGAGGGAACCGGGTATGGCTACACCTTC
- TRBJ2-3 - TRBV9 CASSVAGATDTQYF TGTGCCAGCAGCGTGGCGGGGGCCACAGATACGCAGTATTTT
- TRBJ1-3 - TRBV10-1 CASSEGKRTTGNTIYF TGCGCCAGCAGTGAGGGAAAGAGGACAACTGGAAACACCATATATTTT
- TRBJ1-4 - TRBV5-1 CASSAQGTPNEKLFF TGCGCCAGCAGCGCCCAAGGGACTCCTAATGAAAAACTGTTTTTT
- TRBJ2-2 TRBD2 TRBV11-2 CASSPRLAGGRDTGELFF TGTGCCAGCAGCCCCCGACTAGCGGGGGGGCGGGACACCGGGGAGCTGTTTTTT
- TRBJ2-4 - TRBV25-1 CASSEGGILAKNIQYF TGTGCCAGCAGTGAAGGAGGAATTCTAGCCAAAAACATTCAGTACTTC
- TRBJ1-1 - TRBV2 CASSNPGHLSTEAFF TGTGCCAGCTCGAACCCGGGACACCTGAGCACTGAAGCTTTCTTT
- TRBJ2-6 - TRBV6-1 CVSGPIPGGANVLTF TGTGTCAGTGGGCCCATACCGGGAGGGGCCAACGTCCTGACTTTC